These 17 T cell receptor beta chains were all obtained from the same sample, sequenced in a study of tumor and adjacent non-tumor tissue in lung cancer. The library came from three nested PCR rounds adapted from ARM-PCR protocols. TCRdb processed the multiplex PCR reads anew with MiXCR; each CDR3 protein has one entry. Of 45,000 to 65,000 distinct CDR3 sequences listed, 74% are singletons. RNA was extracted from bulk tissue without any cell sorting. This non-tumor lung sample came from over 3 cm beyond the tumor edge. The sequencing sample was made of distant non-tumor lung tissue. These receptors were obtained from a woman in her fifties or sixties with non-small cell lung cancer.

The V gene is TRBV7-2, the J gene TRBJ1-5; 9 nucleotides line up with TRBD1. V gave up 0 bases and J gave up 6 bases; unmatched junction bases: 12. Germline V gene lookup returns CDR1 SGHTA and CDR2 FQGNSA. The length of the CDR3 is 18 residues. CDR3 sequence reads: CASSLATGGAGRGQPQHF. DNA of the CDR3: TGTGCCAGCAGCTTAGCCACAGGGGGCGCTGGAAGGGGTCAGCCCCAGCATTTT.

This clonotype was counted once. The junction shows a germline mismatch at one end, possibly a read error. The chain links TRBV6-5 to TRBJ1-3; TRBD1 matches 10 bases. The CDR3 totals 18 residues. Germline loops: CDR1 MNHEY, CDR2 SVGAGI. The DNA of the CDR3 is TGTGTCAGCAGTTACGAATGGCCGGGACAGGGGTCTGGAAACACCATATATTTC. Amino acids: CVSSYEWPGQGSGNTIYF.

Note on this clonotype: One end of the junction is discordant with germline, which a read error may explain. This chain connects TRBV11-2 to TRBJ2-7, with TRBD1 matching 9 bases. Germline CDR1 SGHAT, CDR2 FQNNGV. CDR3 size: 14 residues. The CDR3 nucleotides read TGTGCCAGCAGCTGGGACAGGGCATGGGGAGAGCAGAACTTC. Its translation: CASSWDRAWGEQNF.

The gene calls are TRBV6-2 or TRBV6-3 and TRBJ2-1, with 11 bases that match TRBD2. The CDR3 runs 17 residues. Germline CDR1 and CDR2: MNHEY and SVGEGT. With V trimmed by 8 bases and J by 5 bases, 14 bases remained unmatched. This chain's CDR3 is CASASPVLAGGDNEQFF. The CDR3, as DNA: TGTGCCAGCGCCAGTCCCGTTTTAGCGGGAGGGGACAATGAGCAGTTCTTC.

The chain employs TRBV11-3 and TRBJ2-1, with D maybe TRBD2 (6 bases). CDR3 length equals 15 residues. Trimming pared 9 bases from V and 9 bases from J, leaving 24 bases between. The germline V gene encodes CDR1 SGHNT and CDR2 YENEEA. The CDR3 sequence: CASSTGSTGIVEQFF. Here the CDR3 DNA reads TGTGCCAGTAGTACCGGGAGTACCGGGATTGTTGAGCAGTTCTTC.

About this clonotype itself: The junction departs from germline at one end; a sequencing error may be responsible. This chain connects TRBV11-3 to TRBJ2-7, with a weak D call TRBD2 (6 bases). CDR1 and CDR2 (germline): SGHNT, YENEEA. The CDR3 spans 13 residues. For the CDR3, the DNA is TGTGCCGGCAGCCGGGACTGGGGGTACGAGCAGTACTTC. It specifies CAGSRDWGYEQYF.

Concerning this clonotype: With a much larger clone just one base away, this may be a read error. This chain connects TRBV10-2 to TRBJ2-5; 10 bases are shared with TRBD2. The CDR3 runs 16 residues. Germline V gene lookup returns CDR1 WSHSY and CDR2 SAAADI. CDR3 coding DNA: TGCTCCAGCAGTGAGTGGAGCGGGGGGGCCGGGGAGACCCAGTACTTC. Translated, it gives CSSSEWSGGAGETQYF.

Ten or more counts support this clonotype. The chain combines TRBV4-3 with TRBJ1-5; D possibly corresponds to TRBD1 (6 bases). Germline assignment: CDR1 LGHNA and CDR2 YSLEER. Trimming removed 2 bases from V and 5 bases from J, with 7 bases in between. The CDR3 runs 13 residues. CDR3 sequence: CASSQRQDQPQHF. The CDR3 coding sequence is TGCGCCAGCAGCCAACGACAGGATCAGCCCCAGCATTTT.

Ten or more counts support this clonotype. The chain has TRBV20-1 and TRBJ1-6, with TRBD1 as a possible D gene (6 bases). Germline CDR1 DFQATT, CDR2 SNEGSKA (reference sequence). V shed 4 bases and J shed 10 bases, with 17 bases lying between them. CDR3 size: 14 residues. CDR3 nucleotides: TGCAGTGCTACTAAACAGGGCCGGGGGTCACCCCTCCACTTT. This encodes CSATKQGRGSPLHF.

V usage is TRBV28 and J usage is TRBJ1-5; 7 bases fit TRBD1. The CDR3 runs to 15 residues. Looked up from germline, CDR1 is MDHEN and CDR2 is SYDVKM. Trimming at V came to 8 bases and at J to 3 bases, leaving 10 bases not matched to a gene. CDR3 amino acids: CASGHRTGDNQPQHF. The DNA of the CDR3 is TGTGCCAGCGGTCACCGGACAGGTGACAATCAGCCCCAGCATTTT.

This chain uses TRBV11-3 with TRBJ2-7; tentatively, D is TRBD2 (5 bases). Germline lookup yields CDR1 SGHNT and CDR2 YENEEA. There are 14 residues in the CDR3. CDR3 residues: CAGSLETGTYEQYF. The DNA of the CDR3 is TGTGCTGGCAGCTTAGAAACGGGAACCTACGAGCAGTACTTC.

On this clonotype itself: Likely a read error: the CDR3 ends without its conserved phenylalanine or tryptophan. V and J are TRBV7-2 and TRBJ1-5; D gene ambiguous. V lost 3 bases to trimming and J lost 5 bases, with 11 bases between them. The CDR3 is made up of 14 amino acids. Germline V gives CDR1 SGHTA, CDR2 FQGNSA. CDR3: CASSFINGDQPQHS. The CDR3 region has the DNA TGTGCCAGCAGCTTCATTAATGGCGATCAGCCCCAGCATTCT.

Regarding this clonotype: The junction departs from germline at one end; a sequencing error may be responsible. The chain carries TRBV29-1 and TRBJ2-5; 7 nucleotides match TRBD2. The germline CDR1 and CDR2 sequences are SQVTM and ANQGSEA. This CDR3 contains 11 residues. The CDR3: CSVHGGGTQYF. The CDR3 nucleotides read TGTAGCGTACATGGCGGGGGGACCCAGTACTTC. Drawing the rest from reference TRBV29-1 and TRBJ2-5, the complete variable domain is SAVISQKPSRDICQRGTSLTIQCQVDSQVTMMFWYRQQPGQSLTLIATANQGSEATYESGFVIDKFPISRPNLTFSTLTVSNMSPEDSSIYLCSVHGGGTQYFGPGTRLLVL.

Concerning this clonotype itself: The CDR3 carries no conserved terminal phenylalanine or tryptophan, so it likely arises from a read error. This chain joins TRBV29-1 and TRBJ1-1; D not certain. From germline, CDR1 is SQVTM and CDR2 ANQGSEA. V dropped 0 bases and J dropped 4 bases, with 12 bases sitting between them. The CDR3 contains 14 residues. This CDR3 is CSVEDWPWPTEAFL. The CDR3 region has the DNA TGCAGCGTTGAAGATTGGCCCTGGCCCACTGAAGCTTTCTTA.

Regarding this clonotype: At one end, the junction sequence differs from germline, possibly due to a read error. The V call is TRBV11-3, the J call TRBJ2-2, with TRBD1 identical over 9 bases. The length of the CDR3 is 15 residues. From germline, CDR1 is SGHNT and CDR2 YENEEA. CDR3 amino acids: CASSPGTGIIGELFF. CDR3 nucleotides: TGTGCAAGCAGCCCCGGGACAGGGATCATCGGGGAGCTGTTTTTT. The entire variable domain, with the rest obtained from reference TRBV11-3 and TRBJ2-2, is as follows: EAGVVQSPRYKIIEKKQPVAFWCNPISGHNTLYWYLQNLGQGPELLIRYENEEAVDDSQLPKDRFSAERLKGVDSTLKIQPAELGDSAVYLCASSPGTGIIGELFFGEGSRLTVL.

This clonotype was counted at least ten times. The CDR3 loop is CASSVGLGLNTEAFF. The CDR3 nucleotides are TGTGCCAGCAGCGTCGGACTCGGACTAAACACTGAAGCTTTCTTT. The chain is built from TRBV5-6 and TRBJ1-1; D gene ambiguous. The ends were cut back, 4 bases at V and 2 bases at J, with 15 bases in the middle. The germline V gene has CDR1 SGHDT and CDR2 YYEEEE. CDR3 length equals 15 residues.

The V and J genes are TRBV28 and TRBJ1-5, with TRBD1 matching 10 bases. V lost 6 bases to trimming and J lost 4 bases; unmatched junction nucleotides: 0. The length of the CDR3 is 13 residues. CDR1 is MDHEN and CDR2 is SYDVKM in the germline V gene. This chain's CDR3 is CASRDRGNQPQHF. In DNA form, the CDR3 reads TGTGCCAGCAGGGACAGGGGGAATCAGCCCCAGCATTTT.